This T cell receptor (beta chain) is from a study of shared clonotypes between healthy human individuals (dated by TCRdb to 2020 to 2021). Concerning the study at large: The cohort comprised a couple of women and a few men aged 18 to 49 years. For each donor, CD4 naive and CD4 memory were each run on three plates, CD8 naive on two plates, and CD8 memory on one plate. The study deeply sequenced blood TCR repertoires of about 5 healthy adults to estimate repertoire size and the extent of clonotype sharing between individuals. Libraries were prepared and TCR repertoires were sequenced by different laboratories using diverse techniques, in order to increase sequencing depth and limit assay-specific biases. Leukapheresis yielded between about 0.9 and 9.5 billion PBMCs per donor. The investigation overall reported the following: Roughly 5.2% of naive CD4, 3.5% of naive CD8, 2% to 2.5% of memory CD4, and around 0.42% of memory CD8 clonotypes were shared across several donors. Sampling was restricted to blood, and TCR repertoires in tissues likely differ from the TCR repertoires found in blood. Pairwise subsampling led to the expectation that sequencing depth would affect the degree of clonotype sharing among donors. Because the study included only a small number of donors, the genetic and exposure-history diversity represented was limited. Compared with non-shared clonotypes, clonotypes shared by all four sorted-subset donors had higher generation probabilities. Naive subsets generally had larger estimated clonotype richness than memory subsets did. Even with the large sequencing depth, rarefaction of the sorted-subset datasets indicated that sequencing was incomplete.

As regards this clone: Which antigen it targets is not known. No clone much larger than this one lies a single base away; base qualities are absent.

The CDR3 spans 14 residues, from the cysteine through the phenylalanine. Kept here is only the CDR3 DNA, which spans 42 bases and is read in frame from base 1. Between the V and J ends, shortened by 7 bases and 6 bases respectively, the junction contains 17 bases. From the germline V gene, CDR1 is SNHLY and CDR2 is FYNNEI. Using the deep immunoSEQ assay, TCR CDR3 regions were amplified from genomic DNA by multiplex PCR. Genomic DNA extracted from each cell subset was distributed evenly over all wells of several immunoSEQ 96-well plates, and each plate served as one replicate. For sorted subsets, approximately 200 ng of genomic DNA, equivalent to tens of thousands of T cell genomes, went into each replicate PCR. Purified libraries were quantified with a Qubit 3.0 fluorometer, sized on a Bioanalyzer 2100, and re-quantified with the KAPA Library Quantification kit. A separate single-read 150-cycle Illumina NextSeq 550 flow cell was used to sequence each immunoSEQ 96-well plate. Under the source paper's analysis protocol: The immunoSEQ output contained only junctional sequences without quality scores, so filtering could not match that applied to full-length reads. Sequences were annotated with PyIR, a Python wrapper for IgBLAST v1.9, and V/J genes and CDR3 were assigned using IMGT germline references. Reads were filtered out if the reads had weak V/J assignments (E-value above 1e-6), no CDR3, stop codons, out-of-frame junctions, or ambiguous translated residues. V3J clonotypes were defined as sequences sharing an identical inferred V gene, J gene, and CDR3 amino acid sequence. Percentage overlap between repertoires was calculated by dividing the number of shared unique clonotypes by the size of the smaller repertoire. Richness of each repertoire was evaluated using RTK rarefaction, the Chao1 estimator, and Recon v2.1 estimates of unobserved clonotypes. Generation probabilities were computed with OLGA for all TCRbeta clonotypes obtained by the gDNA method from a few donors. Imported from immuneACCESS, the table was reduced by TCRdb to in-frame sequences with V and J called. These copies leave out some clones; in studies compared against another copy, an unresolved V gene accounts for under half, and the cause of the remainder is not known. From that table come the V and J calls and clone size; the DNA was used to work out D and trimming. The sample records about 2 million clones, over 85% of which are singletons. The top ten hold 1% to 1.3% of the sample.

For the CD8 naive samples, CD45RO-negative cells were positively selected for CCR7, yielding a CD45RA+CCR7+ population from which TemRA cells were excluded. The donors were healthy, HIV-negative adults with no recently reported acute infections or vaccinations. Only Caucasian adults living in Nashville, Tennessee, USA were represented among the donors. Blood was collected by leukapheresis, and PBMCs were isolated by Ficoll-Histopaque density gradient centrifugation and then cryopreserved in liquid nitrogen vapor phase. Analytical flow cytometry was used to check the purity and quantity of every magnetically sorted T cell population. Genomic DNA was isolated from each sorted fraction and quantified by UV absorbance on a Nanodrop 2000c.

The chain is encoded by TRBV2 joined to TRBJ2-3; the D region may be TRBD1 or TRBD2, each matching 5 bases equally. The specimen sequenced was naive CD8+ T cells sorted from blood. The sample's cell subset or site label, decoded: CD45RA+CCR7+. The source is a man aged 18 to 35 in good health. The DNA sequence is TGTGCCAGCATTCCGGGACCCGGAGGTGATACGCAGTATTTT. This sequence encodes CASIPGPGGDTQYF.